These 2 T cell receptor beta chains were sequenced from one sample in a study of T cell responses to AZD1222 COVID-19 vaccine. Some clones are missing from TCRdb's copy, which holds only in-frame ones; the method was immunoSEQ multiplex PCR. Of about 150,000 clones in the sample, about 90% were seen once. The specimen was peripheral blood, collected on day 0 of MenACWY control vaccination. Receptor source: an adult in good health.

This rearrangement joins TRBV15 to TRBJ2-5; possible D gene TRBD2, 5 bases. The CDR3 has 14 amino acids. The V gene's germline CDR1 is LNHNV and CDR2 YYDKDF (reference sequence). V was cut by 0 bases and J by 5 bases, with 10 bases left in between. CDR3 protein: CATSRDLASETQYF. The CDR3 DNA reads as TGTGCCACCAGCAGAGATCTAGCTTCGGAGACCCAGTACTTC.

The V call is TRBV4-1, the J call TRBJ1-2; TRBD1 matches 9 bases. V was clipped by 0 bases and J by 4 bases; unmatched bases: 3. The CDR3 contains 15 residues. CDR1 and CDR2 (germline): MGHRA, YSYEKL. CDR3 sequence (DNA): TGCGCCAGCAGCCAAGATGACAGGGGGTTCTATGGCTACACCTTC. Translation: CASSQDDRGFYGYTF.